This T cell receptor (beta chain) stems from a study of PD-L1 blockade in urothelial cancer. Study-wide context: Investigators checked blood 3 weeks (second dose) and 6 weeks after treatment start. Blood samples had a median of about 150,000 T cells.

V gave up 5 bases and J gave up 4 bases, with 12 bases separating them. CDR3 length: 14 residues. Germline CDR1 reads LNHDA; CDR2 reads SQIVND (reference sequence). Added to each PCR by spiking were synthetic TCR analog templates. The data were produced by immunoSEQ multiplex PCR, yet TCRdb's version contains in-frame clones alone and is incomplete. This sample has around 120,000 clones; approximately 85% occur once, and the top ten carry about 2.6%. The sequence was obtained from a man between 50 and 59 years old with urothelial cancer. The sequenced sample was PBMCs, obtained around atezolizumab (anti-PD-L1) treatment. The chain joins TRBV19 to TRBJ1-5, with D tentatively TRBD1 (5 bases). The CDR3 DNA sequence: TGTGCCAGTAGTGCGGGACTCCTGAATCAGCCCCAGCATTTT. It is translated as CASSAGLLNQPQHF.